This T cell receptor (beta chain) appears in the sequencing data of a study of CD8+CD57+ T cells in acquired aplastic anemia. Background on the study: Sorted CD4+ plus CD8+ cells gave DNA averaging about 3 ug.

Study findings and constraints: The same twenty-nine CD8+ CDR3 sequences occurred in patients and in controls.

In the case of this clonotype: Its antigen is still unknown. A much larger clone differs from this one at a single base, so this may be a read error. In this CDR3 the conserved last residue, phenylalanine or tryptophan, is missing, so a read error is likely.

Flow cytometry had shown expanded CD8+CD57+ cells in the patients chosen for sequencing. With no exception, the patients had severe acquired aplastic anemia. Using genomic DNA as the template, TCR beta VDJ and CDR3 profiling was carried out. TCRdb itself ran the reads through MiXCR, one entry per CDR3 protein. This sample yields about 180,000 distinct CDR3 sequences, of which around 50% are seen a single time; 10% to 15% belongs to the top ten. The CDR3 extends over 12 amino acids. V shed 1 base and J shed 6 bases, with 4 bases lying between them. Sequencing was done on a sample of sorted CD4+, CD8+, or CD8+CD57+ T cells (not recorded which) from PBMCs. The chain combines TRBV12-3 or TRBV12-4 with TRBJ1-5; the D is unclear. The clonotype originates from a human donor with aplastic anemia. CDR3 in amino acids: CASSLEGQPQHS. CDR3 in DNA: TGTGCCAGCAGTTTAGAAGGTCAGCCCCAGCATTCT.